This T cell receptor beta chain comes out of a study of OX40 agonist ivuxolimab in advanced cancers. The wider study: Partial responses occurred in Three dose-escalation patients, one with hepatocellular carcinoma and two with cutaneous melanoma. Notes on the study in general: Clonal expansion was among the lowest in partial responders at 0.1-3.0 mg/kg, especially CD8+.

As regards this clone: Its antigen is unknown.

Sequencing was performed with immunoSEQ multiplex PCR; in TCRdb, only in-frame clones are kept and a portion is missing. The sample shows about 51,000 clones, about 86% of them seen only once. V was clipped by 7 bases and J by 0 bases; unmatched bases: 4. From germline, CDR1 is SGHTA and CDR2 FQGNSA. This CDR3 spans 15 amino acids. This clonotype was sampled from an adult with an advanced solid tumor such as melanoma, head and neck, liver or kidney cancer. The sequencing here drew on CD4+ or CD8+ T cells sorted from blood, taken in a trial of the OX40 agonist ivuxolimab. J is TRBJ2-3 and V is TRBV7-2, with 10 bases identical to TRBD2. For the CDR3, the DNA is TGTGCCAGCAATAGCGGGGGGTTAAGCACAGATACGCAGTATTTT. Translation gives CASNSGGLSTDTQYF. The full variable domain, with the rest looked up from reference TRBV7-2 and TRBJ2-3, is GAGVSQSPSNKVTEKGKDVELRCDPISGHTALYWYRQSLGQGLEFLIYFQGNSAPDKSGLPSDRFSAERTGGSVSTLTIQRTQQEDSAVYLCASNSGGLSTDTQYFGPGTRLTVL.